Listed below are T cell receptor beta chains from one sample, sequenced in a study of T cell responses to AZD1222 COVID-19 vaccine. TCRdb's copy holds only in-frame clones and misses some; the assay was immunoSEQ multiplex PCR. Among around 6,100 clones listed, approximately 87% were seen once. The material was peripheral blood, obtained 28 days after the second AZD1222 dose. Receptor source: an adult who received the AZD1222 COVID-19 vaccine. Each CDR3 is given with its conserved first and last residue. Each record gives: D gene, clone size, V gene, J gene, CDR3 length, CDR3 protein, CDR3 DNA. D genes are given only for firm matches. Some rows have no size entry. The others give once, few or many, or a class for an expanded clone.

D: TRBD2; size: NA; V: TRBV19; J: TRBJ2-1; length: 15; CDR3: CASSQLAGVGNEQFF; DNA: TGTGCCAGTAGTCAGCTAGCGGGAGTAGGGAATGAGCAGTTCTTC
D: NA; size: NA; V: TRBV27; J: TRBJ1-2; length: 16; CDR3: CASSSIPGRSSYGYTF; DNA: TGTGCCAGCAGTTCCATTCCGGGACGGAGCAGCTATGGCTACACCTTC
D: TRBD1; size: NA; V: TRBV29-1; J: TRBJ1-3; length: 14; CDR3: CSVGQGASGNTIYF; DNA: TGCAGCGTCGGACAGGGGGCATCTGGAAACACCATATATTTT
D: TRBD2; size: NA; V: TRBV19; J: TRBJ2-7; length: 18; CDR3: CASSIRPLRLAAPYEQYF; DNA: TGTGCCAGTAGTATAAGGCCCCTTCGACTAGCGGCTCCCTACGAGCAGTACTTC
D: NA; size: NA; V: TRBV3-1/TRBV3-2; J: TRBJ2-1; length: 13; CDR3: CASSQDRNSEQFF; DNA: TGTGCCAGCAGCCAAGATCGGAATAGTGAGCAGTTCTTC
D: TRBD1; size: NA; V: TRBV24-1; J: TRBJ2-5; length: 15; CDR3: CATSDWTGDGETQYF; DNA: TGTGCCACCAGTGATTGGACAGGGGATGGGGAGACCCAGTACTTC
D: NA; size: NA; V: TRBV25-1; J: TRBJ1-1; length: 13; CDR3: CASRDSMNTEAFF; DNA: TGTGCCAGCAGGGACAGCATGAACACTGAAGCTTTCTTT
D: TRBD1; size: once; V: TRBV28; J: TRBJ2-7; length: 14; CDR3: CASNKLTGSYEQYF; DNA: TGTGCCAGCAATAAATTGACAGGGTCCTACGAGCAGTACTTC
D: NA; size: NA; V: TRBV6-5; J: TRBJ1-3; length: 14; CDR3: CASSYNSLGNTIYF; DNA: TGTGCCAGCAGTTATAACAGCTTAGGAAACACCATATATTTT
D: TRBD2; size: NA; V: TRBV19; J: TRBJ2-5; length: 12; CDR3: CASSMGGETQYF; DNA: TGTGCCAGTAGTATGGGGGGGGAGACCCAGTACTTC
D: NA; size: NA; V: TRBV25-1; J: TRBJ2-1; length: 15; CDR3: CASGMTTGAYNEQFF; DNA: TGTGCCAGTGGGATGACCACCGGCGCCTACAATGAGCAGTTCTTC
D: TRBD2; size: NA; V: TRBV11-3; J: TRBJ2-1; length: 15; CDR3: CASSIGTSGYNEQFF; DNA: TGTGCCAGCAGCATCGGGACTAGCGGATACAATGAGCAGTTCTTC
D: TRBD1; size: NA; V: TRBV6-5; J: TRBJ2-2; length: 15; CDR3: CASSPGTANTGELFF; DNA: TGTGCCAGCAGTCCAGGGACAGCGAACACCGGGGAGCTGTTTTTT
D: TRBD1; size: NA; V: TRBV5-1; J: TRBJ1-1; length: 14; CDR3: CASSQGQGFTEAFF; DNA: TGCGCCAGCAGCCAAGGACAGGGGTTCACTGAAGCTTTCTTT